This TCR beta chain was documented in a study of regulatory T cells in long-lasting Graves disease. Study results and limitations: Newly diagnosed patients shared 750 to 1,000 public clonotypes; persistent patients shared about 2,700.

CDR3 length equals 13 residues. The V end was cut by 5 bases, the J end by 8 bases, with 12 bases between. Per germline, CDR1 SGHAT and CDR2 FQNNGV. The time point here: newly diagnosed GD, antithyroid drugs for less than 3 months. PBMC-extracted RNA yielded the TCR library. This clonotype was seen at least ten times. Its matching antigen is unknown. TCR beta libraries were built with iRepertoire HTBI primers and Arm-PCR of CDR3 regions. TCRdb ran MiXCR on the multiplex PCR reads and lists one entry per CDR3 protein. The table includes roughly 610,000 distinct CDR3 sequences, 15% to 20% detected once. The data were also submitted as part of a second study, on T cells in Graves' hyperthyroidism and ophthalmopathy. From that second work: The definition of stable Graves' hyperthyroidism was no ophthalmopathy progression within 18 months. Among clonotypes expanded in thyroid above 0.001, most were also found in blood.

The sequence was collected from a man younger than 35 with Graves disease. The rearrangement links TRBV11-2 to TRBJ1-4; no clear D. Source: peripheral blood mononuclear cells (PBMCs), taken at new diagnosis, from a patient treated with antithyroid drugs. CDR3 amino acids: CASSGSEGEKLFF. Written as DNA, the CDR3 is TGTGCCAGCAGCGGGTCTGAGGGAGAAAAACTGTTTTTT.